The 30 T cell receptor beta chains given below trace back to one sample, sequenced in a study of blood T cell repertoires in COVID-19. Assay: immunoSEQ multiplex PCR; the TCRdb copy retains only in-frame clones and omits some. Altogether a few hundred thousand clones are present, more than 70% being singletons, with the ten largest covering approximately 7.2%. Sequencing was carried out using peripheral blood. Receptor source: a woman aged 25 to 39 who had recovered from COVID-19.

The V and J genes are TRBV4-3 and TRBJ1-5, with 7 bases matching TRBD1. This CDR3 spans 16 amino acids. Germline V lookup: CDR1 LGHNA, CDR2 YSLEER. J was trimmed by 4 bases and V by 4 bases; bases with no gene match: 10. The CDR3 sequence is CASSRVWGQKNQPQHF. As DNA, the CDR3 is TGCGCCAGCAGCCGAGTATGGGGACAGAAAAATCAGCCCCAGCATTTT.

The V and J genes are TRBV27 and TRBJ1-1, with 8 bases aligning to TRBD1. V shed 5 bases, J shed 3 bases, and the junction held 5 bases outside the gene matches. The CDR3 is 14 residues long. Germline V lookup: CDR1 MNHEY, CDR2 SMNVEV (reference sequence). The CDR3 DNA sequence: TGTGCCAGCAGTCCCACAGGGGGGTACACTGAAGCTTTCTTT. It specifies CASSPTGGYTEAFF.

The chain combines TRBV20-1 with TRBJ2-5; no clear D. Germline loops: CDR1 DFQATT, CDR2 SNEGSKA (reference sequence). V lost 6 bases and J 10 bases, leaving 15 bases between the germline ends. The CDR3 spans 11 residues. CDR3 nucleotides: TGCAGTGCGGCTTCATTGGCGGACCAGTACTTC. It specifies CSAASLADQYF.

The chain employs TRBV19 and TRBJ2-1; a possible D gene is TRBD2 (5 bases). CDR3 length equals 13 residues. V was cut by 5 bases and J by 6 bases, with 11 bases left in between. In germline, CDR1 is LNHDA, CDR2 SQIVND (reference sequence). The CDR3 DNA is TGTGCCAGTAGTTTCCGAGGGCTCAATGAGCAGTTCTTC. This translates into CASSFRGLNEQFF.

CDR3 sequence reads: CASSPGQGTSGANVLTF. CDR3 nucleotide sequence: TGTGCCAGCTCACCGGGACAGGGGACCTCTGGGGCCAACGTCCTGACTTTC. The chain carries TRBV18 and TRBJ2-6, with 10 positions matching TRBD1. The length of the CDR3 is 17 residues. Trimming at V came to 3 bases and at J to 0 bases, leaving 2 bases not matched to a gene. The germline V gene encodes CDR1 KGHSH and CDR2 LQKENI.

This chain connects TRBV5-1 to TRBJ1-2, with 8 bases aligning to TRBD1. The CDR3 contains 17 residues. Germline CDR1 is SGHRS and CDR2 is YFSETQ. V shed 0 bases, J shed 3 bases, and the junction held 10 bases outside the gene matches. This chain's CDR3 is CASSLAGQGGIDYGYTF. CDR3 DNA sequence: TGCGCCAGCAGCTTGGCCGGACAGGGAGGTATTGACTATGGCTACACCTTC.

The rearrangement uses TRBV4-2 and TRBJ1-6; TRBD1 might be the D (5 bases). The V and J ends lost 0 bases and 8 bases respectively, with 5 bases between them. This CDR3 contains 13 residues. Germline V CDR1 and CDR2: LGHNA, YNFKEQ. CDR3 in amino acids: CASSQEGDSPLHF. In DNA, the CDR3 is TGTGCCAGCAGCCAAGAAGGGGATTCACCCCTCCACTTT.

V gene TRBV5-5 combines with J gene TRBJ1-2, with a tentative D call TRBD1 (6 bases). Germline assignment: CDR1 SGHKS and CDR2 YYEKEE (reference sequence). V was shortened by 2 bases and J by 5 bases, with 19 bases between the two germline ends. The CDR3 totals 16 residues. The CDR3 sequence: CASSFRSAGVGYGYTF. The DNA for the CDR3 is TGTGCCAGCAGCTTCCGTTCGGCAGGGGTGGGGTATGGCTACACCTTC. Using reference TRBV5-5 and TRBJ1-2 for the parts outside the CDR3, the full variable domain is DAGVTQSPTHLIKTRGQQVTLRCSPISGHKSVSWYQQVLGQGPQFIFQYYEKEERGRGNFPDRFSARQFPNYSSELNVNALLLGDSALYLCASSFRSAGVGYGYTFGSGTRLTVV.

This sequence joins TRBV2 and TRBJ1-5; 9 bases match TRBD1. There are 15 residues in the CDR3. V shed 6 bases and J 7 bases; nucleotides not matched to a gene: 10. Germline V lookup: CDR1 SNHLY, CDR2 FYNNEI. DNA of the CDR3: TGTGCCAGCAGGGGACAGGGTGGAGTGGGCCAGCCCCAGCATTTT. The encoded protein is CASRGQGGVGQPQHF.

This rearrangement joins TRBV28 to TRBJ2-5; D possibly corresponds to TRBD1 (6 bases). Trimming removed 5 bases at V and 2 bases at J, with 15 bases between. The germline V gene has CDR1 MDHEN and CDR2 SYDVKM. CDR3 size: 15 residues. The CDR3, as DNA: TGTGCCAGCAGTCGGGCAGGGGAACCTCAAGAGACCCAGTACTTC. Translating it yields CASSRAGEPQETQYF.

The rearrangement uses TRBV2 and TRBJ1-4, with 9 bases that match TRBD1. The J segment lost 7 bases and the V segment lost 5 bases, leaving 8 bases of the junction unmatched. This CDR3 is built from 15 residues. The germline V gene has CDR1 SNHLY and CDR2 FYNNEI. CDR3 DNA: TGTGCCAGCAGTCCTGGGACAGGGAGAGGTGAAAAACTGTTTTTT. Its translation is CASSPGTGRGEKLFF.

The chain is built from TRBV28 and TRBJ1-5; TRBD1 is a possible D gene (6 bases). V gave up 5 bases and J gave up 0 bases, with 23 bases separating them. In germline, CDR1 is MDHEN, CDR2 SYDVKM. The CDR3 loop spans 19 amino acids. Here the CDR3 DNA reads TGTGCCAGCAGTCCCTACCGACTCGAGGGGGGGTATAGCAATCAGCCCCAGCATTTT. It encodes CASSPYRLEGGYSNQPQHF.

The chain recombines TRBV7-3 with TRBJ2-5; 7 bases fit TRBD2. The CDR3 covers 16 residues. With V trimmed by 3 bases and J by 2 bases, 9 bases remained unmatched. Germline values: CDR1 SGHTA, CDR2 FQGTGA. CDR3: CASSLVPGAGQETQYF. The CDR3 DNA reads TGTGCCAGCAGCTTGGTTCCTGGAGCGGGGCAAGAGACCCAGTACTTC.

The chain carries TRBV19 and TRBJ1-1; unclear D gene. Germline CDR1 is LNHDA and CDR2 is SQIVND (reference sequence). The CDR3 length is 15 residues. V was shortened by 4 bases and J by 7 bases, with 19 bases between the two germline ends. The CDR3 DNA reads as TGTGCCAGTAGTACCCTCGGGGAGGGAATAGGTGAAGCTTTCTTT. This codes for CASSTLGEGIGEAFF.

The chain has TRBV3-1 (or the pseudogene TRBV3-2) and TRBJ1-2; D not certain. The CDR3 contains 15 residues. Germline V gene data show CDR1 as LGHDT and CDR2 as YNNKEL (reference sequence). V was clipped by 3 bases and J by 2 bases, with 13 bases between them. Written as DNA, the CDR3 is TGTGCCAGCAGCCATGGAGCGGTTCCGAACTATGGCTACACCTTC. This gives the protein CASSHGAVPNYGYTF.

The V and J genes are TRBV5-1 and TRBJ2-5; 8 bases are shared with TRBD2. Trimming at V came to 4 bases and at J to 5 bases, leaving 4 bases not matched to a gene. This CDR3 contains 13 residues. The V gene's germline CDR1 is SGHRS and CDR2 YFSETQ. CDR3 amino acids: CASSQAGGETQYF. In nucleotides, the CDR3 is TGCGCCAGCAGCCAGGCGGGAGGTGAGACCCAGTACTTC.

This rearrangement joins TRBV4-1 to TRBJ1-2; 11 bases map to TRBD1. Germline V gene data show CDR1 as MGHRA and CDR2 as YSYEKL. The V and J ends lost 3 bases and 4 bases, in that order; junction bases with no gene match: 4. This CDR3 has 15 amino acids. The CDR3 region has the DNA TGCGCCAGCAGCCAGGCAGGACAGGGGGCCTATGGCTACACCTTC. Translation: CASSQAGQGAYGYTF.

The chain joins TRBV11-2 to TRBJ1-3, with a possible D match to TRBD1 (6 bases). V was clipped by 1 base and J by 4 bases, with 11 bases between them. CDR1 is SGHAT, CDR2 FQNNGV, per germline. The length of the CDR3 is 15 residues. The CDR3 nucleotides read TGTGCCAGCAGCTTAGTCCTGGGGGCGGGAAACACCATATATTTT. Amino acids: CASSLVLGAGNTIYF.

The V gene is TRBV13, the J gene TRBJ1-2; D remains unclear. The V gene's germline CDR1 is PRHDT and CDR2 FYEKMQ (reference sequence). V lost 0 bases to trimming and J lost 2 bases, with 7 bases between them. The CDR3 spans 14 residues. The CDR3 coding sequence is TGTGCCAGCAGCTTAGGCCAACAGAACTATGGCTACACCTTC. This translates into CASSLGQQNYGYTF.

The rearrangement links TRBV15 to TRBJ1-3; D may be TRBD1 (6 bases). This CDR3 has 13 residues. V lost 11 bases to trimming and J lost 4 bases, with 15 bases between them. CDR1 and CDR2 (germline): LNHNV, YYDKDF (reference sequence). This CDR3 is CAVSTGNGNTIYF. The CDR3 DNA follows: TGTGCCGTCTCAACAGGGAACGGAAACACCATATATTTT.

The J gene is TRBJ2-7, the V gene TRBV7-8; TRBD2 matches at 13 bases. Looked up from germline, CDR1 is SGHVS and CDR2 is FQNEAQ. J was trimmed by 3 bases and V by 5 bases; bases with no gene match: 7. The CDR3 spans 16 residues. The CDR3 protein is CASSVRTSGGIYEQYF. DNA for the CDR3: TGTGCCAGCAGCGTACGGACTAGCGGGGGCATCTACGAGCAGTACTTC. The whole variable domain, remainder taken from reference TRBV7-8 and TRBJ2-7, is GAGVSQSPRYKVAKRGQDVALRCDPISGHVSLFWYQQALGQGPEFLTYFQNEAQLDKSGLPSDRFFAERPEGSVSTLKIQRTQQEDSAVYLCASSVRTSGGIYEQYFGPGTRLTVT.

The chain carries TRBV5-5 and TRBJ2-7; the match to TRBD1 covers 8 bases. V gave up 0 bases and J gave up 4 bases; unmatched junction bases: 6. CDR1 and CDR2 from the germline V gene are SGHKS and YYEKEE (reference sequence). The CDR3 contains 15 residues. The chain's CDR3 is CASSLDRGKGYEQYF. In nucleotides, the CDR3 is TGTGCCAGCAGCTTGGACAGGGGGAAGGGGTACGAGCAGTACTTC.

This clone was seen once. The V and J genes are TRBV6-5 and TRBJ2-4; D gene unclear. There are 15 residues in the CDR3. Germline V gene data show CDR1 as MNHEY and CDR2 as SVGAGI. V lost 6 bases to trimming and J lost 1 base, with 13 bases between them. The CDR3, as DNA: TGTGCCAGCAGCCCAGAGACTGGCGCCAAAAACATTCAGTACTTC. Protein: CASSPETGAKNIQYF.

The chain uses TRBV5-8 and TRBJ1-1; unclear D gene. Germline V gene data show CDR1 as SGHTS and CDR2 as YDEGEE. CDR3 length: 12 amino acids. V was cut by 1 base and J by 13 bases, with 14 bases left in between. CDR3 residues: CASSLSFHGGFF. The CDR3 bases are TGTGCCAGCAGCTTGTCCTTTCATGGAGGTTTCTTT.

The CDR3 is CASGGDRNQPQHF. As DNA, the CDR3 is TGTGCCAGTGGGGGGGATCGGAATCAGCCCCAGCATTTT. The V gene is TRBV2, the J gene TRBJ1-5; tentatively, D is TRBD1 (5 bases). The germline V gene has CDR1 SNHLY and CDR2 FYNNEI. This CDR3 contains 13 residues. The germline V and J ends were trimmed by 9 bases and 4 bases, with 13 bases remaining between them.

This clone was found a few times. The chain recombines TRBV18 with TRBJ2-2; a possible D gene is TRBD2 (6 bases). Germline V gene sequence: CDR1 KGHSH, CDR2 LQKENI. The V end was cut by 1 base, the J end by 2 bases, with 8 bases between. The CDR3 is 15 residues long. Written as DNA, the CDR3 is TGTGCCAGCTCACCACTGGGACTTAACACCGGGGAGCTGTTTTTT. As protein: CASSPLGLNTGELFF.

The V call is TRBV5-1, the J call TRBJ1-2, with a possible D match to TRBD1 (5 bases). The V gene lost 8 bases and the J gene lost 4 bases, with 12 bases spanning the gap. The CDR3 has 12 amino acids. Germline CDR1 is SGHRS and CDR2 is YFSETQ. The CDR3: CASHQGFYGYTF. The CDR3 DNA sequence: TGCGCCAGTCATCAGGGATTCTATGGCTACACCTTC.

The CDR3 here is CASSYPGTGHGYTF. CDR3 nucleotide sequence: TGTGCCAGCAGTTACCCCGGGACAGGGCATGGCTACACCTTC. The genes are TRBV6-2 or TRBV6-3 and TRBJ1-2; 9 bases are shared with TRBD1. Germline CDR1 reads MNHEY; CDR2 reads SVGEGT. Trimming took 2 bases from V and 6 from J; bases not matched to a gene: 4. The CDR3 is made up of 14 amino acids.

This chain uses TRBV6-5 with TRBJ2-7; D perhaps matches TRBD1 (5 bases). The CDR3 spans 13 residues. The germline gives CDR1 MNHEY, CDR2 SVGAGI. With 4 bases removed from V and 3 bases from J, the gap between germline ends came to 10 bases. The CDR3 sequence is CASSSWQGYEQYF. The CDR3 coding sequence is TGTGCCAGCAGTTCCTGGCAGGGCTACGAGCAGTACTTC.

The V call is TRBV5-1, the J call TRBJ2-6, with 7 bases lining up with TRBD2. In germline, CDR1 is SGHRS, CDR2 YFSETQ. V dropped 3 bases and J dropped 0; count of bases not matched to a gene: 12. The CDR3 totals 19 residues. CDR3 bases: TGCGCCAGCAGCTCAAAGACTAGCTTAGTTCTCTCTGGGGCCAACGTCCTGACTTTC. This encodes CASSSKTSLVLSGANVLTF. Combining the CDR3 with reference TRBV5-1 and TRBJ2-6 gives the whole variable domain KAGVTQTPRYLIKTRGQQVTLSCSPISGHRSVSWYQQTPGQGLQFLFEYFSETQRNKGNFPGRFSGRQFSNSRSEMNVSTLELGDSALYLCASSSKTSLVLSGANVLTFGAGSRLTVL.